A single sample is the source of the 21 T cell receptor beta chains below, sequenced in a study of blood T cell repertoires in COVID-19. The protocol was immunoSEQ multiplex PCR, while the TCRdb copy is restricted to in-frame clones and leaves out a portion. Of about 260,000 clones in the sample, more than 85% were seen once. Sequenced material: peripheral blood. These receptors were taken from a person aged 18-30 years with COVID-19, enrolled during active disease.

The chain has TRBV5-8 and TRBJ2-1, with a possible D match to TRBD2 (6 bases). The ends were cut back, 5 bases at V and 0 bases at J, with 27 bases in the middle. Germline V gene lookup returns CDR1 SGHTS and CDR2 YDEGEE. The CDR3 consists of 20 residues. The CDR3 coding sequence is TGTGCCAGCAGTGTAACCGGGACTCCCCGGGGGACGAGCTCCTACAATGAGCAGTTCTTC. This encodes CASSVTGTPRGTSSYNEQFF.

A single count supports this clone. V is TRBV10-3 and J is TRBJ2-1; D might be TRBD2 (6 bases). V lost 4 bases and J lost 6, with 16 bases in between. The CDR3 sequence is 15 residues long. Looked up from germline, CDR1 is ENHRY and CDR2 is SYGVKD. The CDR3 DNA follows: TGTGCCATCAGTGTGGAGGAGGGGTTATCCAATGAGCAGTTCTTC. Amino acids: CAISVEEGLSNEQFF.

The chain employs TRBV5-6 and TRBJ2-1, with TRBD2 matching over 9 bases. The CDR3 length is 16 residues. CDR1 and CDR2 (germline): SGHDT, YYEEEE. Unmatched junction bases numbered 5, after V lost 3 bases and J lost 1 base. CDR3 protein: CASSSSTSGSYNEQFF. For the CDR3, the DNA is TGTGCCAGCAGCTCTTCGACTAGCGGTTCCTACAATGAGCAGTTCTTC.

The chain is built from TRBV29-1 and TRBJ2-7, with D possibly being TRBD2 (6 bases). The CDR3 covers 13 residues. Germline CDR1 reads SQVTM; CDR2 reads ANQGSEA. The V gene lost 3 bases and the J gene lost 2 bases, with 11 bases spanning the gap. The CDR3 nucleotides read TGCAGCGTTGAGGAGGGGAACACCTACGAGCAGTACTTC. This codes for CSVEEGNTYEQYF.

V and J are TRBV3-1 (or the pseudogene TRBV3-2) and TRBJ1-5; D ambiguous. The V gene's germline CDR1 is LGHDT and CDR2 YNNKEL (reference sequence). CDR3 length equals 15 residues. Trimming removed 0 bases from V and 5 bases from J, with 11 bases in between. CDR3: CASSQDGRPDQPQHF. The CDR3 bases are TGTGCCAGCAGCCAAGACGGCAGGCCCGATCAGCCCCAGCATTTT.

V usage is TRBV6-5 and J usage is TRBJ1-2, with TRBD1 matching 8 bases. The germline V gene encodes CDR1 MNHEY and CDR2 SVGAGI. This CDR3 contains 14 residues. V was clipped by 2 bases and J by 8 bases; unmatched bases: 7. Here the CDR3 DNA reads TGTGCCAGCAGTTACGGGGCAGGGGGCAGGGGCTACACCTTC. Translating gives CASSYGAGGRGYTF.

This clone was seen a single time. J is TRBJ2-7 and V is TRBV13; D gene unclear. CDR3 length: 12 amino acids. V dropped 3 bases and J dropped 0 bases, with 3 bases sitting between them. Germline values: CDR1 PRHDT, CDR2 FYEKMQ (reference sequence). CDR3 DNA sequence: TGTGCCAGCAGCTTGCGCTCCTACGAGCAGTACTTC. Translated: CASSLRSYEQYF.

CDR3 sequence reads: CASRPGQGAGGELFF. CDR3 DNA: TGTGCCAGCCGACCGGGACAGGGGGCCGGCGGGGAGCTGTTTTTT. The chain links TRBV7-2 to TRBJ2-2; 12 nucleotides match TRBD1. The V gene's germline CDR1 is SGHTA and CDR2 FQGNSA. The CDR3 extends over 15 amino acids. J gave up 7 bases and V 8 bases, and 8 bases lay outside the gene matches.

The gene calls are TRBV13 and TRBJ2-7; 13 bases are shared with TRBD2. This CDR3 comprises 15 residues. CDR1 is PRHDT, CDR2 FYEKMQ, per germline (reference sequence). The V and J ends lost 5 bases and 3 bases, in that order; junction bases with no gene match: 4. The CDR3 nucleotides are TGTGCCAGCAGCCCCGGACTAGCGGGAGTCTACGAGCAGTACTTC. This sequence encodes CASSPGLAGVYEQYF.

This sequence joins TRBV15 and TRBJ2-6; a weak D match, TRBD2 (5 bases). CDR1 and CDR2 from the germline V gene are LNHNV and YYDKDF (reference sequence). The V gene lost 1 base and the J gene lost 2 bases, with 9 bases spanning the gap. This CDR3 contains 16 residues. The CDR3 DNA sequence: TGTGCCACCAGCAGAGCATCCGGGGCTGGGGCCAACGTCCTGACTTTC. It codes for CATSRASGAGANVLTF.

The J gene is TRBJ2-6, the V gene TRBV18; D is uncertain. The germline gives CDR1 KGHSH, CDR2 LQKENI. CDR3 length: 15 amino acids. V lost 5 bases and J 1 base, leaving 9 bases between the germline ends. The CDR3 region is CASSKWSSGANVLTF. CDR3 DNA: TGTGCCAGCTCAAAGTGGAGTTCTGGGGCCAACGTCCTGACTTTC. Drawing the rest from reference TRBV18 and TRBJ2-6, the complete variable domain is NAGVMQNPRHLVRRRGQEARLRCSPMKGHSHVYWYRQLPEEGLKFMVYLQKENIIDESGMPKERFSAEFPKEGPSILRIQQVVRGDSAAYFCASSKWSSGANVLTFGAGSRLTVL.

V gene TRBV3-1 (or the pseudogene TRBV3-2) combines with J gene TRBJ2-2; D possibly corresponds to TRBD2 (6 bases). Per the germline V gene, CDR1 is LGHDT and CDR2 is YNNKEL (reference sequence). The length of the CDR3 is 14 residues. The V end lost 4 bases, the J end lost 7 bases, and 13 bases lay between the germline ends. CDR3 DNA sequence: TGTGCCAGCAGCCTAGCGGCCGGTGACGGGGAGCTGTTTTTT. The encoded protein is CASSLAAGDGELFF.

This sequence joins TRBV5-6 and TRBJ2-7, with TRBD1 as a possible D gene (6 bases). Germline-derived CDR1 and CDR2 are SGHDT and YYEEEE. Between the trimmed V and J ends, which lost 0 bases and 0 bases, there was a span of 10 bases. The CDR3 runs to 15 residues. The CDR3 sequence: CASSLGTGSSYEQYF. The CDR3 DNA follows: TGTGCCAGCAGCTTGGGAACAGGGAGCTCCTACGAGCAGTACTTC.

The table lists this clone with a count of one. The rearrangement links TRBV10-3 to TRBJ2-1; 10 nucleotides align to TRBD2. The J segment lost 7 bases and the V segment lost 7 bases, leaving 7 bases of the junction unmatched. Germline lookup yields CDR1 ENHRY and CDR2 SYGVKD. The CDR3 spans 14 residues. The CDR3 DNA sequence: TGTGCCATCACCTCGACTAGCGGGCTTAATGAGCAGTTCTTC. It yields the protein CAITSTSGLNEQFF.

This chain connects TRBV5-1 to TRBJ1-4; 7 nucleotides line up with TRBD1. Germline CDR1 is SGHRS and CDR2 is YFSETQ. Losses at the gene ends were 1 base for V and 8 bases for J; bases not matched to a gene: 11. The CDR3 totals 16 residues. The CDR3 nucleotides read TGCGCCAGCAGCTTGAGAGGGGGCGCCCTGGGAGAAAAACTGTTTTTT. Its translation: CASSLRGGALGEKLFF.

The chain links TRBV6-6 to TRBJ2-5, with 13 bases matching TRBD2. V shed 6 bases, J shed 5 bases, and the junction held 6 bases outside the gene matches. From germline, CDR1 is MNHNY and CDR2 SVGAGI (reference sequence). The CDR3 extends over 15 amino acids. The CDR3 DNA reads TGTGCCAGCAGCCGGGGACTAGCGGGATACGAGACCCAGTACTTC. Translated, it gives CASSRGLAGYETQYF.

This chain uses TRBV6-1 with TRBJ2-3; D not resolved. The germline CDR1 and CDR2 sequences are MNHNS and SASEGT. The CDR3 is 13 amino acids. The V end was cut by 2 bases, the J end by 5 bases, with 8 bases between. The CDR3 here is CASSEKSIDTQYF. For the CDR3, the DNA is TGTGCCAGCAGTGAAAAGTCTATAGATACGCAGTATTTT.

The V call is TRBV11-2, the J call TRBJ2-7, with a tentative D call TRBD1 (6 bases). CDR3 length: 14 amino acids. With 5 bases removed from V and 2 bases from J, the gap between germline ends came to 13 bases. CDR1 SGHAT and CDR2 FQNNGV come from the germline V gene. CDR3 coding DNA: TGTGCCAGCAGCGTAAACAGGGATACCTACGAGCAGTACTTC. Protein sequence: CASSVNRDTYEQYF.

This chain uses TRBV7-9 with TRBJ2-1; a possible D gene is TRBD1 (6 bases). This CDR3 has 15 residues. Trimming pared 5 bases from V and 3 bases from J, leaving 14 bases between. Germline CDR1 reads SEHNR; CDR2 reads FQNEAQ (reference sequence). The CDR3 protein is CASSRIDRIYNEQFF. The CDR3 nucleotides read TGTGCCAGCAGCCGTATCGACAGGATCTACAATGAGCAGTTCTTC.

There are a few counts of this clone. The CDR3, as DNA: TGCGCCAGCAGCCAAGAATCCGCCGGGAAAGCAGATACGCAGTATTTT. Protein: CASSQESAGKADTQYF. This chain joins TRBV4-1 and TRBJ2-3, with D maybe TRBD2 (5 bases). V lost 0 bases and J lost 4, with 14 bases in between. Germline CDR1 MGHRA, CDR2 YSYEKL. The CDR3 extends over 16 amino acids.

The V call is TRBV4-2, the J call TRBJ2-3, with TRBD2 as a possible D gene (6 bases). The CDR3 length is 14 residues. Germline CDR1 LGHNA, CDR2 YNFKEQ. V lost 4 bases and J 6 bases, leaving 14 bases between the germline ends. This CDR3 reads CASSPGRDGDTQYF. Written as DNA, the CDR3 is TGTGCCAGCAGCCCTGGGCGGGACGGGGATACGCAGTATTTT.